The rows below give T cell receptor beta chains drawn from one sample of a study of T cell responses to AZD1222 COVID-19 vaccine. TCRdb keeps only in-frame clones here, not all; method: immunoSEQ multiplex PCR. The sample has 140,000 or so clones; about 86% are singletons. The source material was peripheral blood, sampled 28 days after the second AZD1222 dose. The source of these receptors is an adult who received the AZD1222 COVID-19 vaccine. Both conserved end residues are part of each CDR3.

CDR3: CASSLIPTSLYNEQFF; J: TRBJ2-1; V: TRBV5-1
CDR3: CASSSQNPGLAEQFF; J: TRBJ2-1; V: TRBV19
CDR3: CASSLWGEEGYTF; J: TRBJ1-2; V: TRBV5-1
CDR3: CASSQVPGMNTEAFF; J: TRBJ1-1; V: TRBV3-1/TRBV3-2
CDR3: CASTLLRVSGANVLTF; J: TRBJ2-6; V: TRBV18
CDR3: CAISDPARKETQYF; J: TRBJ2-5; V: TRBV10-3
CDR3: CASSPDYLAGELFF; J: TRBJ2-2; V: TRBV5-1
CDR3: CASSRGQGTSSPLHF; J: TRBJ1-6; V: TRBV27
CDR3: CASGTGGITNEKLFF; J: TRBJ1-4; V: TRBV28
CDR3: CASSLAIAGQGFEQYF; J: TRBJ2-7; V: TRBV5-1
CDR3: CASSSEGWSGYTF; J: TRBJ1-2; V: TRBV7-9
CDR3: CAASGGNEKLFF; J: TRBJ1-4; V: TRBV3-1/TRBV3-2
CDR3: CASRAEDYNEQFF; J: TRBJ2-1; V: TRBV9
CDR3: CASRSQGLTYEQYF; J: TRBJ2-7; V: TRBV28
CDR3: CASSYQGTDEQYF; J: TRBJ2-7; V: TRBV6-5
CDR3: CASSLGTSGTYNEQFF; J: TRBJ2-1; V: TRBV18
CDR3: CASSRGASTDTQYF; J: TRBJ2-3; V: TRBV10-2
CDR3: CASIGSPGLNTEAFF; J: TRBJ1-1; V: TRBV19
CDR3: CASSPLLSGANVLTF; J: TRBJ2-6; V: TRBV7-7
CDR3: CASSLWQINEQFF; J: TRBJ2-1; V: TRBV5-4
CDR3: CASSLDQASGRAGQYF; J: TRBJ2-3; V: TRBV11-2
CDR3: CASSSGEGIQYF; J: TRBJ2-4; V: TRBV27
CDR3: CASSPDRGHGYTF; J: TRBJ1-2; V: TRBV2
CDR3: CAWDPPWDTEAFF; J: TRBJ1-1; V: TRBV30
CDR3: CASSYWGSGGDQPQHF; J: TRBJ1-5; V: TRBV28
CDR3: CASSDQNTEAFF; J: TRBJ1-1; V: TRBV18
CDR3: CATSRDLTSSYNEQFF; J: TRBJ2-1; V: TRBV15
CDR3: CASSPLTGGGTEAFF; J: TRBJ1-1; V: TRBV18
CDR3: CASSSLQGSNQPQHF; J: TRBJ1-5; V: TRBV2
CDR3: CASSRSGMSSYEQYF; J: TRBJ2-7; V: TRBV6-5
CDR3: CASSGGEGTYEQYF; J: TRBJ2-7; V: TRBV25-1
CDR3: CAWSVVGATEAFF; J: TRBJ1-1; V: TRBV30
CDR3: CSVRPQNTEAFF; J: TRBJ1-1; V: TRBV29-1
CDR3: CASSQQGLNTEAFF; J: TRBJ1-1; V: TRBV3-1/TRBV3-2
CDR3: CASSNRPSTPGANVLTF; J: TRBJ2-6; V: TRBV21-1
CDR3: CAIRKDSVNTYTGELFF; J: TRBJ2-2; V: TRBV10-3
CDR3: CASSGRNQPQHF; J: TRBJ1-5; V: TRBV27
CDR3: CASSLGVGSNQPQHF; J: TRBJ1-5; V: TRBV5-1
CDR3: CASTNRDSNEQYF; J: TRBJ2-7; V: TRBV19
CDR3: CASSLGDSPNEKLFF; J: TRBJ1-4; V: TRBV5-1
CDR3: CASKGEWSSNEQFF; J: TRBJ2-1; V: TRBV6-5
CDR3: CASSYQPGLGVEQFF; J: TRBJ2-1; V: TRBV6-5
CDR3: CASSPPGKGRNTEAFF; J: TRBJ1-1; V: TRBV18
CDR3: CASSLAVANYGYTF; J: TRBJ1-2; V: TRBV5-6
CDR3: CASSLGLAESTDTQYF; J: TRBJ2-3; V: TRBV5-1
CDR3: CASSLEGLTTPLHF; J: TRBJ1-6; V: TRBV5-4
CDR3: CASSFSGSNQPQHF; J: TRBJ1-5; V: TRBV7-8
CDR3: CASSPSGGSRTETQYF; J: TRBJ2-5; V: TRBV14
CDR3: CASRPSGGEETQYF; J: TRBJ2-5; V: TRBV6-5
CDR3: CVGGGEDTEAFF; J: TRBJ1-1; V: TRBV30
CDR3: CASSAKSSYNSPLHF; J: TRBJ1-6; V: TRBV2
CDR3: CASSEATGIRTPLHF; J: TRBJ1-6; V: TRBV2
CDR3: CASSRLASSYNEQFF; J: TRBJ2-1; V: TRBV4-1
CDR3: CAISTGPNTEAFF; J: TRBJ1-1; V: TRBV10-3
CDR3: CASSSGQGENIQYF; J: TRBJ2-4; V: TRBV11-2
CDR3: CASSLGRGQGAGNTIYF; J: TRBJ1-3; V: TRBV7-9